Below are 28 T cell receptor beta chains sequenced from a single sample in a study of spatial heterogeneity in lung cancer. One entry per CDR3 protein, called by TCRdb with MiXCR from the 5' RACE reads. The sample records approximately 52,000 distinct CDR3 sequences, roughly 7% being singletons. Time point indicated: sample taken at primary tumor resection. Material for sequencing was whole RNA from tumor, nontumor lung or frozen PBMC, left unsorted. This material consisted of PBMCs, taken at surgery. These receptors were taken from a female donor with early-stage non-small cell lung cancer.

This clonotype was seen more than once but under ten times. The chain joins TRBV10-2 to TRBJ2-2, with 7 bases aligning to TRBD1. CDR1 WSHSY and CDR2 SAAADI come from the germline V gene. The V and J ends lost 3 bases and 4 bases, in that order; junction bases with no gene match: 8. The CDR3 has 16 amino acids. This CDR3 is CASSEVDRVRTGELFF. In DNA form, the CDR3 reads TGCGCCAGCAGTGAAGTCGACAGGGTGCGCACCGGGGAGCTGTTTTTT.

This clonotype was counted at least ten times. The genes are TRBV5-4 and TRBJ2-7; 9 nucleotides match TRBD1. The CDR3 is 14 amino acids. Germline lookup yields CDR1 SGHNT and CDR2 YYREEE (reference sequence). V gave up 4 bases and J gave up 9 bases; unmatched junction bases: 11. The CDR3 coding sequence is TGTGCCAGCAGCGCCTGGGACAGGGTCTCGGGGCAGTACTTC. Translating it yields CASSAWDRVSGQYF.

The chain couples TRBV7-9 to TRBJ1-4; D not certain. This CDR3 comprises 16 residues. The germline gives CDR1 SEHNR, CDR2 FQNEAQ (reference sequence). The V and J ends lost 5 bases and 3 bases respectively, with 16 bases between them. CDR3 sequence reads: CASSVKLGGPNEKLFF. CDR3 nucleotides: TGTGCCAGCAGCGTGAAGTTAGGTGGGCCTAATGAAAAACTGTTTTTT.

This clonotype occurred many times. The rearrangement uses TRBV7-2 and TRBJ2-1; 14 bases agree with TRBD2. CDR1 and CDR2 from the germline V gene are SGHTA and FQGNSA. The junction had 6 bases not matched to a gene; V was cut back by 5 bases and J by 9 bases. The CDR3 has 15 residues. The CDR3, as DNA: TGTGCCAGCAGCCCGACTAGCGGGGGGGCCGGTGAGCAGTTCTTC. Amino acids: CASSPTSGGAGEQFF.

This sequence joins TRBV7-9 and TRBJ2-5; D might be TRBD1 (6 bases). CDR1 is SEHNR and CDR2 is FQNEAQ in the germline V gene (reference sequence). V lost 3 bases to trimming and J lost 7 bases, with 9 bases between them. This CDR3 spans 12 amino acids. DNA of the CDR3: TGTGCCAGCAGCTTCCAGGACAGGACCCAGTACTTC. It encodes CASSFQDRTQYF.

This clonotype was seen many times. The chain has TRBV12-5 and TRBJ2-4, with D unclear. V was trimmed by 6 bases and J by 9 bases, leaving 12 bases between them. Germline assignment: CDR1 LGHNT and CDR2 FRNRAP. CDR3 length equals 12 residues. CDR3 nucleotides: TGTGCTAGTGGACAACAGTTGGGCATTCAGTACTTC. Translating it yields CASGQQLGIQYF.

This clonotype was observed a few times. The chain carries TRBV2 and TRBJ2-7; D is uncertain. CDR3 size: 15 residues. In germline, CDR1 is SNHLY, CDR2 FYNNEI. Trimming removed 3 bases from V and 1 base from J, with 13 bases in between. In nucleotides, the CDR3 is TGTGCCAGCAGTGACGTAGGTTTTGCGTCCTACGAGCAGTACTTC. This sequence encodes CASSDVGFASYEQYF.

This clonotype was counted ten times or more. This chain joins TRBV7-2 and TRBJ2-3; no clear D gene. The CDR3 is made up of 16 amino acids. Trimming left V 7 bases short and J 2 bases short, with 19 bases between. Germline-derived CDR1 and CDR2 are SGHTA and FQGNSA. The CDR3 here is CASTSPGLGHTDTQYF. The CDR3 DNA sequence: TGTGCCAGCACCAGCCCCGGGTTGGGCCACACAGATACGCAGTATTTT.

This clonotype was recorded at least ten times. J is TRBJ2-5 and V is TRBV7-2; no reliable D call. CDR3 size: 14 residues. Per germline, CDR1 SGHTA and CDR2 FQGNSA. V lost 4 bases and J lost 2, with 11 bases in between. CDR3 amino acids: CASSSPGPQETQYF. DNA for the CDR3: TGTGCCAGCAGCTCCCCCGGCCCGCAAGAGACCCAGTACTTC.

The rearrangement joins TRBV7-2 to TRBJ2-1; 8 bases are shared with TRBD2. J lost 8 bases, V lost 5 bases, and 11 bases had no gene match. Germline V gives CDR1 SGHTA, CDR2 FQGNSA. This CDR3 is built from 15 residues. CDR3 amino acids: CASSIPGTRTDEQFF. The CDR3 region has the DNA TGTGCCAGCAGCATACCCGGGACTAGAACGGATGAGCAGTTCTTC.

This clonotype was seen at least ten times. The rearrangement uses TRBV18 and TRBJ1-1; D is possibly TRBD1 (5 bases). The CDR3 loop spans 13 amino acids. Germline V lookup: CDR1 KGHSH, CDR2 LQKENI. V was shortened by 4 bases and J by 8 bases, with 14 bases between the two germline ends. The CDR3 sequence: CASSLQAGLEAFF. The CDR3 DNA is TGTGCCAGCTCACTCCAGGCGGGGCTAGAAGCTTTCTTT.

At least ten counts were recorded for this clonotype. This chain joins TRBV13 and TRBJ2-6; D gene unclear. This CDR3 is built from 16 residues. Per the germline V gene, CDR1 is PRHDT and CDR2 is FYEKMQ (reference sequence). V was clipped by 3 bases and J by 0 bases, with 9 bases between them. In DNA, the CDR3 is TGTGCCAGCAGCTTTCTCCCGGTCTCTGGGGCCAACGTCCTGACTTTC. Its translation: CASSFLPVSGANVLTF.

This clonotype was seen many times. One junction end does not reproduce the germline sequence, and a read error may be involved. The chain couples TRBV20-1 to TRBJ1-1, with 8 bases matching TRBD1. Germline CDR1 and CDR2: DFQATT and SNEGSKA (reference sequence). The CDR3 spans 15 residues. Written as DNA, the CDR3 is TGCAGTGTTAGACAGGGGTGGGAAAGAGACACTGAAGCTTTCTTT. It yields the protein CSVRQGWERDTEAFF.

J is TRBJ2-7 and V is TRBV6-5; the match to TRBD1 covers 10 bases. The CDR3 spans 15 residues. CDR1 and CDR2 from the germline V gene are MNHEY and SVGAGI. With V trimmed by 6 bases and J by 4 bases, 9 bases remained unmatched. CDR3 coding DNA: TGTGCCAGCAGAGGGGACAGGGGAACTCAATACGAGCAGTACTTC. It translates to CASRGDRGTQYEQYF.

This chain joins TRBV9 and TRBJ2-1; the match to TRBD2 covers 10 bases. The germline V gene has CDR1 SGDLS and CDR2 YYNGEE. V lost 3 bases and J lost 2; bases outside the gene matches: 5. CDR3 length: 16 residues. The CDR3 loop reads CASSGWLAGAYNEQFF. For the CDR3, the DNA is TGTGCCAGCAGCGGGTGGCTAGCGGGGGCCTACAATGAGCAGTTCTTC. The variable domain in full, with the rest retrieved from reference TRBV9 and TRBJ2-1, is DSGVTQTPKHLITATGQRVTLRCSPRSGDLSVYWYQQSLDQGLQFLIQYYNGEERAKGNILERFSAQQFPDLHSELNLSSLELGDSALYFCASSGWLAGAYNEQFFGPGTRLTVL.

This clonotype has at least ten counts. CDR3 nucleotides: TGTGCCTGGAGTGGGGGAGGGGCCCCCGGACAGCCCCAGCATTTT. Protein product: CAWSGGGAPGQPQHF. The gene calls are TRBV30 and TRBJ1-5, with D tentatively TRBD1 (5 bases). The CDR3 runs 15 residues. Trimming stripped 1 base from V and 7 bases from J, with 17 bases between. Germline CDR1 and CDR2: GTSNPN and SVGIG (reference sequence). Full variable domain (rest looked up from reference TRBV30 and TRBJ1-5): SQTIHQWPATLVQPVGSPLSLECTVEGTSNPNLYWYRQAAGRGLQLLFYSVGIGQISSEVPQNLSASRPQDRQFILSSKKLLLSDSGFYLCAWSGGGAPGQPQHFGDGTRLSIL.

This clonotype occurred many times. This chain links TRBV21-1 with TRBJ1-5; the DNA was not compared with TRBD1, the D call given in the table. TRBV21-1 is a pseudogene locus. The CDR3 consists of 18 residues. The CDR3, as DNA: TGTGCCAGCAGCTCAATGTCGCTCGGACAGGCAAGAAATCAGCCCCAGCATTTT. Its protein product is CASSSMSLGQARNQPQHF.

By proportion, this clonotype is medium-sized. This sequence joins TRBV29-1 and TRBJ2-7, with D perhaps being TRBD1 or TRBD2 (5 bases each). V lost 1 base, J lost 2 bases, and 12 bases lay in between. The germline V gene has CDR1 SQVTM and CDR2 ANQGSEA. The CDR3 consists of 14 residues. CDR3 bases: TGCAGCGTTGAAGGAGGGTCAGGGACCTACGAGCAGTACTTC. Residues: CSVEGGSGTYEQYF.

This chain connects TRBV29-1 to TRBJ1-1; 7 bases are shared with TRBD1. Per the germline V gene, CDR1 is SQVTM and CDR2 is ANQGSEA. The V and J ends lost 6 bases and 11 bases, in that order; junction bases with no gene match: 9. The length of the CDR3 is 11 residues. The CDR3 sequence: CSVEQGNGAFF. The CDR3 nucleotides read TGCAGCGTGGAACAGGGGAACGGGGCTTTCTTT. The full variable domain, completed using reference TRBV29-1 and TRBJ1-1, is SAVISQKPSRDICQRGTSLTIQCQVDSQVTMMFWYRQQPGQSLTLIATANQGSEATYESGFVIDKFPISRPNLTFSTLTVSNMSPEDSSIYLCSVEQGNGAFFGQGTRLTVV.

This clonotype was seen repeatedly, ten times or more. This chain joins TRBV24-1 and TRBJ2-7, with 9 bases matching TRBD1. Looked up from germline, CDR1 is KGHDR and CDR2 is SFDVKD. The CDR3 runs 17 residues. The ends lost 9 bases at V and 3 bases at J; junction bases unmatched: 17. The CDR3 nucleotides read TGTGCCACCCCCTTTAAGGCAGACGGGACAGGGTACTACGAGCAGTACTTC. Translation gives CATPFKADGTGYYEQYF.

The table lists this clonotype with a few counts. The chain joins TRBV7-9 to TRBJ2-1; perhaps TRBD1 as D (5 bases). Germline V gene lookup returns CDR1 SEHNR and CDR2 FQNEAQ (reference sequence). Trimming pared 1 base from V and 7 bases from J, leaving 11 bases between. The CDR3 extends over 14 amino acids. The CDR3 sequence is CASSLGQGRNEQFF. Here the CDR3 DNA reads TGTGCCAGCAGCTTAGGGCAGGGAAGAAATGAGCAGTTCTTC.

This clonotype was seen a few times. In DNA form, the CDR3 reads TGTGCCAGTAGCCCCCAACCGGGACTTAGGGGCTACACCTTC. It yields the protein CASSPQPGLRGYTF. This chain uses TRBV19 with TRBJ1-2, with D possibly matching TRBD1 (5 bases). This CDR3 contains 14 residues. Germline CDR1 is LNHDA and CDR2 is SQIVND (reference sequence). V lost 6 bases and J lost 8, with 19 bases in between.

V is TRBV20-1 and J is TRBJ2-5, with TRBD2 matching over 11 bases. Per germline, CDR1 DFQATT and CDR2 SNEGSKA (reference sequence). V shed 1 base and J 8 bases; nucleotides not matched to a gene: 6. CDR3 length: 14 amino acids. The CDR3 here is CSARGLAGSQTQYF. The CDR3, as DNA: TGCAGTGCTAGAGGACTAGCGGGGTCCCAAACCCAGTACTTC.

This clonotype has only a few counts. This sequence joins TRBV28 and TRBJ2-7, with 10 bases that match TRBD1. Germline CDR1 MDHEN, CDR2 SYDVKM. The trim removed 8 bases at V and 4 bases at J, leaving 5 bases unmatched. This CDR3 region has 13 residues. The CDR3 DNA follows: TGTGCCAGCGCCGGGACAGGGGTTTACGAGCAGTACTTC. This gives the protein CASAGTGVYEQYF.

As to this clonotype: This may be a read error: a much more frequent sequence differs by one nucleotide. The chain links TRBV28 to TRBJ2-7; D is unresolved. The germline CDR1 and CDR2 sequences are MDHEN and SYDVKM. The CDR3 runs 15 residues. The CDR3 is CTSSLSGTSAYEQYF. CDR3 coding DNA: TGTACCAGCAGTTTAAGTGGTACCAGCGCCTACGAGCAGTACTTC.

At least ten counts were recorded for this clonotype. The CDR3 bases are TGTGCCAGCACTTCGCGACAGTGGCGGGAAAAACTGTTTTTT. It yields the protein CASTSRQWREKLFF. V gene TRBV28 combines with J gene TRBJ1-4; tentative D call: TRBD1 (5 bases). The CDR3 covers 14 residues. V was cut by 7 bases and J by 8 bases, with 17 bases left in between. Germline CDR1 and CDR2: MDHEN and SYDVKM.

The chain employs TRBV9 and TRBJ2-1; no firm D call. V was shortened by 3 bases and J by 6 bases, with 13 bases between the two germline ends. Germline assignment: CDR1 SGDLS and CDR2 YYNGEE. This CDR3 region has 14 residues. CDR3 protein: CASSAFWSPNEQFF. The CDR3 nucleotides are TGTGCCAGCAGCGCCTTTTGGTCCCCCAATGAGCAGTTCTTC.

This clonotype showed up many times. This chain links TRBV29-1 with TRBJ1-2; TRBD1 matches at 7 bases. Germline V gives CDR1 SQVTM, CDR2 ANQGSEA. Trimming took 8 bases from V and 5 from J; bases not matched to a gene: 14. There are 14 residues in the CDR3. CDR3 amino acids: CSSWDSKEPYGYTF. For the CDR3, the DNA is TGCAGCTCGTGGGACAGCAAAGAGCCGTATGGCTACACCTTC.